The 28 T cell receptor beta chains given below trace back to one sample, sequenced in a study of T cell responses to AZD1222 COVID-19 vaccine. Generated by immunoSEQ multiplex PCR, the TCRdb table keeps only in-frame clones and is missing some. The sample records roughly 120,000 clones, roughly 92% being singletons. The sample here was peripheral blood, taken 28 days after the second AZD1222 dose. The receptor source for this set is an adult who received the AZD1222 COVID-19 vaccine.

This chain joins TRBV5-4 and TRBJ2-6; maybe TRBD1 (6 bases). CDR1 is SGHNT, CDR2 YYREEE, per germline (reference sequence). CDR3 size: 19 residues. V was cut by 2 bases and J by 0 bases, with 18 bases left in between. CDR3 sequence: CASSFLTISGASGANVLTF. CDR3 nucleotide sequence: TGTGCCAGCAGCTTCCTAACCATCTCAGGGGCCTCTGGGGCCAACGTCCTGACTTTC.

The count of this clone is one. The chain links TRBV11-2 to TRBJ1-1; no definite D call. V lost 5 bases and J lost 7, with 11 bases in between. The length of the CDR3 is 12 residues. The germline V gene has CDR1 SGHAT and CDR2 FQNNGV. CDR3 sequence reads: CASSPWPDEAFF. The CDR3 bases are TGTGCCAGCAGCCCCTGGCCTGATGAAGCTTTCTTT.

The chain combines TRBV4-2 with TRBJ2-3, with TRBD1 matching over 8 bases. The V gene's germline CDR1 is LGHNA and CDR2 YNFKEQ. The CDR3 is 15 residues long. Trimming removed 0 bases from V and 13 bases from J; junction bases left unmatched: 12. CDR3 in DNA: TGTGCCAGCAGCCAAGAGGGTCGGGACAGGTTGGGGAAGTATTTT. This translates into CASSQEGRDRLGKYF.

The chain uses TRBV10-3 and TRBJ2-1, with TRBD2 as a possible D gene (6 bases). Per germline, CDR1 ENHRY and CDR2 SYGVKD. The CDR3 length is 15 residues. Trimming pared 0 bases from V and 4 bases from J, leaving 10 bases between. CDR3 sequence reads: CAISESGGSYNEQFF. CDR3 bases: TGTGCCATCAGTGAGTCCGGGGGTTCATACAATGAGCAGTTCTTC.

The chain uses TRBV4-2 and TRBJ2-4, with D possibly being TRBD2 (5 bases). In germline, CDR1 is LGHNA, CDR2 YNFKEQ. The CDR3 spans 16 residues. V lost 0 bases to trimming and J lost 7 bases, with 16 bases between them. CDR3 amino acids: CASSQDERLYDNIQYF. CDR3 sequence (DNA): TGTGCCAGCAGCCAAGATGAGAGACTATACGACAACATTCAGTACTTC.

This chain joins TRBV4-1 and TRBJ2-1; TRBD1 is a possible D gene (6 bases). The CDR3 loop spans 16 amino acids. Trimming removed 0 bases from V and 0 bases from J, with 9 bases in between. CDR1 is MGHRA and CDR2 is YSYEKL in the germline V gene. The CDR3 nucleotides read TGCGCCAGCAGCCAAGATCCAGGGGCCTCCTACAATGAGCAGTTCTTC. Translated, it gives CASSQDPGASYNEQFF.

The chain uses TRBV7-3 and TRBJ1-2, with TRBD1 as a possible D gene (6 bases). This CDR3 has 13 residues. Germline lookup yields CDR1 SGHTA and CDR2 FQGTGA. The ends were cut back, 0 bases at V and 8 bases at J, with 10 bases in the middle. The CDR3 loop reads CASSLTRQDGYTF. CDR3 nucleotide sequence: TGTGCCAGCAGCTTAACTCGACAGGACGGCTACACCTTC.

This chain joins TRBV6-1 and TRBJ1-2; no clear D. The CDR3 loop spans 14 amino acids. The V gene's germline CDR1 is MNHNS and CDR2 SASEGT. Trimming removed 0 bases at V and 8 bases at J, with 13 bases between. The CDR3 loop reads CASSEAGEGPGYTF. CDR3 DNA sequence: TGTGCCAGCAGTGAAGCTGGGGAGGGTCCCGGCTACACCTTC.

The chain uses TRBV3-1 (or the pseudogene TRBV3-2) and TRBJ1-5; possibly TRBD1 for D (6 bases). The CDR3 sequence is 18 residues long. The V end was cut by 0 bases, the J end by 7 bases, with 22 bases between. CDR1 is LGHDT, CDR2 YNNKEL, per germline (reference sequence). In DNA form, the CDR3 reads TGTGCCAGCAGCCAAGACCGAACGGGTACAGGGAGGGGGCAGCCCCAGCATTTT. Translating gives CASSQDRTGTGRGQPQHF.

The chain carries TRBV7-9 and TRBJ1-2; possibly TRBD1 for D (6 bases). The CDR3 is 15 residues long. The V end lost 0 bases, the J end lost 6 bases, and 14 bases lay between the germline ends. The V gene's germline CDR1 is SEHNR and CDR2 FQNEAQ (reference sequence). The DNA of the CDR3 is TGTGCCAGCAGCTTAGCTCAGGGGATGGGGGATGGCTACACCTTC. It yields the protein CASSLAQGMGDGYTF.

The CDR3 nucleotides read TGTGCCAGCAGCTTAGCGGGGAGAGATACGCAGTATTTT. Protein sequence: CASSLAGRDTQYF. The gene calls are TRBV7-8 and TRBJ2-3; possible D gene TRBD2, 5 bases. This CDR3 region has 13 residues. Between the trimmed V and J ends, which lost 0 bases and 5 bases, there was a span of 6 bases. Germline CDR1 and CDR2: SGHVS and FQNEAQ.

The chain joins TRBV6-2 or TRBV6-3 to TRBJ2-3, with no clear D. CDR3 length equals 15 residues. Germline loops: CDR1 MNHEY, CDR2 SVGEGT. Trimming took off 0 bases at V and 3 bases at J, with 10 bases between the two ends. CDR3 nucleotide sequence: TGTGCCAGCAGTTACTCTTACGGCGGAACAGATACGCAGTATTTT. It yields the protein CASSYSYGGTDTQYF.

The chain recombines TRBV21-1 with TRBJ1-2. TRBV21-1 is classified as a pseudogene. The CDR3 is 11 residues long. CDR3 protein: CASSPTDGYTF. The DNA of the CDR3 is TGTGCCAGCAGCCCAACGGATGGCTACACCTTC.

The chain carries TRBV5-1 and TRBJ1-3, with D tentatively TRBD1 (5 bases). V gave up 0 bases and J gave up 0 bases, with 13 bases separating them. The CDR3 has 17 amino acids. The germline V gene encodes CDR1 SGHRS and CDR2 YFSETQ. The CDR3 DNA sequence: TGCGCCAGCAGCTTGGCGTGGGGCAGGCGCTCTGGAAACACCATATATTTT. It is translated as CASSLAWGRRSGNTIYF.

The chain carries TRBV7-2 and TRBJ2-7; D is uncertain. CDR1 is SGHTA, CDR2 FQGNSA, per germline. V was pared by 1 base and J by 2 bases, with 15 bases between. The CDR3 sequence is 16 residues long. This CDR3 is CASSLGRSLSTYEQYF. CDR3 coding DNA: TGTGCCAGCAGCTTAGGGCGGAGCCTCTCAACCTACGAGCAGTACTTC.

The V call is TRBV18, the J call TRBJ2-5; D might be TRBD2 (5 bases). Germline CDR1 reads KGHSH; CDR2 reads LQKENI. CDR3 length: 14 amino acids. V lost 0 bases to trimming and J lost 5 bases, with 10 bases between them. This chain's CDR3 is CASSPPEEVETQYF. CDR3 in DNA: TGTGCCAGCTCACCACCGGAGGAGGTGGAGACCCAGTACTTC.

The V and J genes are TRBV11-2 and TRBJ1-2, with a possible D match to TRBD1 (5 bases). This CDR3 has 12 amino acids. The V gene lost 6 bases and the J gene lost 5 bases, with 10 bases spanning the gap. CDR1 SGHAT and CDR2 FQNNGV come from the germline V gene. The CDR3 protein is CASSLQGYGYTF. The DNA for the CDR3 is TGTGCCAGCAGTCTCCAGGGTTATGGCTACACCTTC.

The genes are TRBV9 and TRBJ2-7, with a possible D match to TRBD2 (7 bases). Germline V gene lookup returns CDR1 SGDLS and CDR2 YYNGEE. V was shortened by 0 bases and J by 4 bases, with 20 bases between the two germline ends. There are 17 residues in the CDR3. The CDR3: CASSVGPPGGGRYEQYF. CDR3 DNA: TGTGCCAGCAGCGTAGGCCCCCCGGGGGGCGGTCGGTACGAGCAGTACTTC.

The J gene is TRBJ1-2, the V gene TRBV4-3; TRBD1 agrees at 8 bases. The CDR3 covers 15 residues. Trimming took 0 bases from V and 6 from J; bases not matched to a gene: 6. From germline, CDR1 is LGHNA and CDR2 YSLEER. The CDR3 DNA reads TGCGCCAGCAGCCAAGATCGACAGGGGTGGAATGGCTACACCTTC. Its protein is CASSQDRQGWNGYTF.

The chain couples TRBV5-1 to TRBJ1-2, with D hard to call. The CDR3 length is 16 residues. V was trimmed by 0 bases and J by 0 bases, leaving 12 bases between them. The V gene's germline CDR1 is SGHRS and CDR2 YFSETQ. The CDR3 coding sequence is TGCGCCAGCAGCTTGGCCAAGGGCACCTCTAACTATGGCTACACCTTC. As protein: CASSLAKGTSNYGYTF. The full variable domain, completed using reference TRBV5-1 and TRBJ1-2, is KAGVTQTPRYLIKTRGQQVTLSCSPISGHRSVSWYQQTPGQGLQFLFEYFSETQRNKGNFPGRFSGRQFSNSRSEMNVSTLELGDSALYLCASSLAKGTSNYGYTFGSGTRLTVV.

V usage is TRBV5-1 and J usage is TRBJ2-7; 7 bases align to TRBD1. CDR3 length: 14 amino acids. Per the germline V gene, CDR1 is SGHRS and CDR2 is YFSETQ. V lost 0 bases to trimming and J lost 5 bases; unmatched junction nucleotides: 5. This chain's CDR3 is CASSLEGQGDEQYF. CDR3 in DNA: TGCGCCAGCAGCTTGGAGGGTCAGGGGGACGAGCAGTACTTC.

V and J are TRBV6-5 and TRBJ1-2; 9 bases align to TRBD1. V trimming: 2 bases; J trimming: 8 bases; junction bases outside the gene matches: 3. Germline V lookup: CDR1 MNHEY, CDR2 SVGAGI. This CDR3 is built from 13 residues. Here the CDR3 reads CASSYGDRDGYTF. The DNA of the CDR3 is TGTGCCAGCAGTTACGGGGACAGGGACGGCTACACCTTC.

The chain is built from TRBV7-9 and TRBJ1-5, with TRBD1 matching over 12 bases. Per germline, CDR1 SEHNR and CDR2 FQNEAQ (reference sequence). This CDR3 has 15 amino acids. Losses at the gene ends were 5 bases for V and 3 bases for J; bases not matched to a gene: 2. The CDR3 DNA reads TGTGCCAGCAGCGGGACAGGGGGCCCCAATCAGCCCCAGCATTTT. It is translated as CASSGTGGPNQPQHF.

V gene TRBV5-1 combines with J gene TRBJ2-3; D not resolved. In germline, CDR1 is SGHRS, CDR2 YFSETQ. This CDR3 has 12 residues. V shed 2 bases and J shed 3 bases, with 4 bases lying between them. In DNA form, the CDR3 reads TGCGCCAGCAGCTTCGGGACAGATACGCAGTATTTT. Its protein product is CASSFGTDTQYF.

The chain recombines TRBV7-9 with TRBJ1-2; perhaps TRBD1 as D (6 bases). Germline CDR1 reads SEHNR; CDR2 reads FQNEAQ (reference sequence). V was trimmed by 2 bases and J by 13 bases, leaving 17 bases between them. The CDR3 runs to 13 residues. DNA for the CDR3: TGTGCCAGCAGCTTAAACAATCAGGGGACGGGCACCTTC. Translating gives CASSLNNQGTGTF.

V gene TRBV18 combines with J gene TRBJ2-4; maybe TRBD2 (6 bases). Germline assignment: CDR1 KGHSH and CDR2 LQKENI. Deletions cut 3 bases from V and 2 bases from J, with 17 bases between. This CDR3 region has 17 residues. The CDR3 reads CASSPAVGGRTKNIQYF. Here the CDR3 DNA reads TGTGCCAGCTCACCGGCCGTGGGAGGAAGAACCAAAAACATTCAGTACTTC.

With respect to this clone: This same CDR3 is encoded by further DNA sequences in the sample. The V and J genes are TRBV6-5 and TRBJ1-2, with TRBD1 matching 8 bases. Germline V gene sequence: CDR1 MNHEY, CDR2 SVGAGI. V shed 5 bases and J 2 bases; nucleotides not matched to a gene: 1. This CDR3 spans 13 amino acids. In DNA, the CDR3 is TGTGCCAGCAGTCGGACAGGGAACTATGGCTACACCTTC. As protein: CASSRTGNYGYTF.

CDR3 sequence (DNA): TGCGCCAGCAGCCAAGATATGGCAGCAAACACCGGGGAGCTGTTTTTT. Encoded protein: CASSQDMAANTGELFF. The J gene is TRBJ2-2, the V gene TRBV4-1; no definite D call. CDR3 length equals 16 residues. The germline V gene has CDR1 MGHRA and CDR2 YSYEKL. The V end was cut by 0 bases, the J end by 2 bases, with 10 bases between.